This entry features one T cell receptor beta chain sequence. Its cognate antigen has yet to be identified. No much larger clonotype is one base removed from it; base qualities were not supplied. Genomic DNA was extracted from sorted cells with the Quick-DNA Microprep Kit. Amplification of TCRbeta DNA was done with the immunoSEQ hsTCRbeta kit, following the protocol from the manufacturer. An Illumina MiSeq instrument was used to sequence the TCRbeta libraries. The study's processing was this. After out-of-frame sequences were removed, some 2 million distinct TCRbeta sequences remained, averaging around 70,000 per individual. Two values were used to score each individual: the count of 164 previously reported CMV-associated TCRbeta sequences and the total count of productive distinct TCRbeta sequences. A beta-binomial model was reimplemented in Python, and scikit-learn random forests with default parameters were trained on US cohort data. Classifier performance on the Belgian cohort was summarized as median AUC with percentile confidence intervals calculated over 10,000 bootstrap iterations. The clones in this table, taken by TCRdb from immuneACCESS, are in-frame only. Not every clone is retained; where verified, under half of the shortfall comes from an unresolved V gene, and the cause of the rest is unknown. That table supplies the V and J calls and clone size; D and trimming were determined from the DNA. Within this sample are under 55,000 clones, with more than 70% of them counted one time only. Just under 2% of the sample goes to the ten largest clones.

The sample originates from a study of memory CD4+ T cells and cytomegalovirus serostatus (dated 2019 in TCRdb). Some background on the complete study: The roughly 33 healthy Belgian adults in the cohort included 9 who were CMV seropositive and approximately 24 who were CMV seronegative. To replicate a published TCR-based CMV serostatus classifier, the researchers sequenced the CD4+ memory TCRbeta repertoires of a Belgian cohort whose cytomegalovirus serostatus was known. Overall results and qualifications from the work: For CMV serostatus prediction, a median bootstrapped AUC of about 0.94 was reached with the original framework, and a median bootstrapped AUC of 0.91 was reached with a US-trained random forest. Only CD4+CD45RO+ memory cells were sequenced, in contrast to the original study, which included naive and memory CD4+ and CD8+ populations. Of 164 previously reported CMV-associated TCRbeta sequences, around 70 appeared in the CD4+ memory repertoires, each in one to five individuals. Results were interpreted as suggesting that the CMV-associated TCR signature is largely present in the CD4+ memory repertoire. On the Belgian cohort, the classifier based on the original framework reached a median bootstrapped AUC of roughly 0.96, with a 95% CI of 0.76-1.00.

According to the germline V gene, CDR1 reads MNHEY and CDR2 reads SVGAGI. The CDR3, cysteine through phenylalanine, is 15 amino acids long. The entry retains the CDR3 DNA only, 45 bases that are in frame from base 1. Trimming takes 0 bases from V and 4 bases from J, and the germline ends sit 10 bases apart. A FACSAria II was used to sort memory CD4+ T cells, defined as single viable CD3+CD4+CD8-CD45RO+ cells. CMV serostatus was determined with a Roche Elecsys assay detecting serum IgG against CMV pp150, pp28, p38 and p52. After thawing, total CD4+ T cells were enriched by positive selection with CD4 magnetic microbeads. The samples came from a separate study whose specific focus was interrogating the CD4+ T cell memory repertoire. Peripheral blood mononuclear cells were isolated and cryopreserved following standard operating procedures; serum was stored at -80 °C. Staining used CD3-PerCP (BW264/56), CD4-APC (RPA-T4), CD45RO-PE (UCHT1) and CD8-Pacific Orange (3B5) antibodies, with Sytox blue excluding non-viable cells.

The chain is encoded by TRBV6-5 joined to TRBJ2-1, with the D gene call left open. This clonotype was sampled from an adult in good health and CMV-seropositive. The sample taken for sequencing was memory CD4+ T cells from blood. The CDR3 region has the sequence CASSYSTGGYNEQFF. The base sequence is TGTGCCAGCAGTTACTCGACGGGCGGATACAATGAGCAGTTCTTC.